Presented here are 12 T cell receptor beta chains from one specimen sequenced in a study of T cells in Graves' hyperthyroidism and ophthalmopathy. Using RNA transcripts as the source, TCR beta CDR3 regions were amplified. HTBI primers were used for first-round RT-PCR of the TCR CDR3. TCRdb reprocessed the multiplex PCR reads with MiXCR, giving one entry per CDR3 protein. The profile shows a few hundred thousand distinct CDR3 sequences, 46% of them singletons. Sequencing was done on a sample of peripheral blood or thyroid tissue (not recorded which). All receptors derive from a woman between 18 and 29 years old with Graves' hyperthyroidism.

The DNA for the CDR3 is TGTGCCAGCAGCCAGAGTATAGCGGGAGAGGTGGTCACCGGGGAGCTGTTTTTT. Protein sequence: CASSQSIAGEVVTGELFF. The chain couples TRBV3-1 to TRBJ2-2; 9 bases line up with TRBD2. J lost 4 bases, V lost 3 bases, and 12 bases had no gene match. The V gene's germline CDR1 is LGHDT and CDR2 YNNKEL (reference sequence). The CDR3 is 18 amino acids.

This clonotype was observed many times. The chain recombines TRBV24-1 with TRBJ2-5, with D unclear. V lost 1 base and J 2 bases, leaving 4 bases between the germline ends. This CDR3 region has 13 residues. Germline-derived CDR1 and CDR2 are KGHDR and SFDVKD. The CDR3 DNA is TGTGCCACCAGTGATTTCGGGCAAGAGACCCAGTACTTC. This codes for CATSDFGQETQYF.

This clonotype was seen repeatedly, ten times or more. The rearrangement joins TRBV7-2 to TRBJ2-7; 7 bases align to TRBD2. Germline CDR1 and CDR2: SGHTA and FQGNSA. The CDR3 is 16 amino acids. The junction had 9 bases not matched to a gene; V was cut back by 2 bases and J by 2 bases. The CDR3 sequence is CASSLTIREAPYEQYF. The CDR3 DNA is TGTGCCAGCAGCTTAACGATCCGGGAGGCTCCCTACGAGCAGTACTTC.

This clonotype was seen more than once but under ten times. The chain is built from TRBV27 and TRBJ2-7; D perhaps matches TRBD2 (5 bases). The V end was cut by 6 bases, the J end by 2 bases, with 11 bases between. CDR1 is MNHEY, CDR2 SMNVEV, per germline (reference sequence). The CDR3 totals 13 residues. The CDR3 DNA is TGTGCCAGCAGGGAGGCCCTGGCCTACGAGCAGTACTTC. This encodes CASREALAYEQYF.

V is TRBV29-1 and J is TRBJ1-2, with D unresolved. Germline V gives CDR1 SQVTM, CDR2 ANQGSEA. The V end was cut by 7 bases, the J end by 5 bases, with 14 bases between. The CDR3 extends over 12 amino acids. The CDR3 region has the DNA TGCAGCGCGAATTTGGCAGCTTATGGCTACACCTTC. It codes for CSANLAAYGYTF.

This clonotype appeared a single time. A read error may be the cause here, since a much bigger clone is one base away. The V call is TRBV7-9, the J call TRBJ1-1; tentatively, D is TRBD1 (6 bases). CDR1 and CDR2 (germline): SEHNR, FQNEAQ (reference sequence). CDR3 length: 15 amino acids. Trimming removed 3 bases at V and 10 bases at J, with 21 bases between. CDR3 sequence: CASSLAARGTSGAFF. The CDR3 nucleotides read TGTGCCAGCAGCTTGGCCGCCAGGGGAACATCTGGAGCTTTCTTT.

Written as DNA, the CDR3 is TGTGCCAGCAGCTCAAAACGGACTAGCCGGACGGGCGAGCAGTACTTC. It yields the protein CASSSKRTSRTGEQYF. This chain connects TRBV7-8 to TRBJ2-7, with 8 bases matching TRBD2. The CDR3 sequence is 16 residues long. Germline V gives CDR1 SGHVS, CDR2 FQNEAQ. Unmatched junction bases numbered 14, after V lost 4 bases and J lost 6 bases.

On this clonotype: A much larger clone lies a single base off, so this may be a read error. V is TRBV9 and J is TRBJ2-2; D might be TRBD2 (6 bases). V was clipped by 0 bases and J by 1 base, with 19 bases between them. CDR1 SGDLS and CDR2 YYNGEE come from the germline V gene. The CDR3 runs to 19 residues. CDR3 in DNA: TGTGCCAGCAGCGTAGCCACGGGAGACGGGGGAATGAACACCGGGGAGCTGTTTTTT. It translates to CASSVATGDGGMNTGELFF. The full variable domain, rest sourced from reference TRBV9 and TRBJ2-2, is DSGVTQTPKHLITATGQRVTLRCSPRSGDLSVYWYQQSLDQGLQFLIQYYNGEERAKGNILERFSAQQFPDLHSELNLSSLELGDSALYFCASSVATGDGGMNTGELFFGEGSRLTVL.

This clonotype was counted a single time. The DNA is left out, because the CDR3 cannot be placed on it with certainty; the CDR3 is given as TCRdb lists it. The V and J genes are TRBV2 and TRBJ2-2. The CDR3 is 12 amino acids in total, end residues counted. The germline CDR1 and CDR2 sequences are SNHLY and FYNNEI. The CDR3 is CASSEARGSCFF.

There are a few counts of this clonotype. The CDR3 nucleotides read TGCAGTGCCCTCGGGACTAGCGGGAGGGCCCTAGAGACCCAGTACTTC. Residues: CSALGTSGRALETQYF. The rearrangement joins TRBV20-1 to TRBJ2-5; 16 bases line up with TRBD2. The V and J ends lost 6 bases and 4 bases, in that order; junction bases with no gene match: 8. Germline CDR1 and CDR2: DFQATT and SNEGSKA (reference sequence). The CDR3 extends over 16 amino acids.

Of note for this clonotype: The junction departs from the called germline gene at one end, perhaps through a read error. The chain uses TRBV7-2 and TRBJ1-1; TRBD1 matches 7 bases. In germline, CDR1 is SGHTA, CDR2 FQGNSA. The CDR3 totals 14 residues. The CDR3 DNA is TGTGCCGGCAGCGGCGGACAGGCTGTGGCTGAAGCTTTCTTT. Encoded protein: CAGSGGQAVAEAFF. Full variable domain (rest looked up from reference TRBV7-2 and TRBJ1-1): GAGVSQSPSNKVTEKGKDVELRCDPISGHTALYWYRQSLGQGLEFLIYFQGNSAPDKSGLPSDRFSAERTGGSVSTLTIQRTQQEDSAVYLCAGSGGQAVAEAFFGQGTRLTVV.

V is TRBV15 and J is TRBJ1-3; possibly TRBD1 for D (6 bases). V was pared by 0 bases and J by 8 bases, with 23 bases between. The CDR3 has 18 residues. Germline V gene data show CDR1 as LNHNV and CDR2 as YYDKDF (reference sequence). The CDR3: CATSREGAGVKDGYTIYF. In DNA form, the CDR3 reads TGTGCCACCAGCAGAGAGGGGGCAGGGGTAAAGGATGGCTACACCATATATTTT.